This T cell receptor (beta chain) was retrieved from a study of T cells in Graves' hyperthyroidism and ophthalmopathy. Amplified TCR beta CDR3 regions derived from RNA transcripts. The HTBI primer set was used in a first-round RT-PCR of the TCR CDR3. TCRdb reanalysed the multiplex PCR reads using MiXCR and keeps one entry per CDR3 protein. Of just under 750,000 distinct CDR3 sequences in the sample, roughly a third were seen once. Germline lookup yields CDR1 SGHRS and CDR2 YFSETQ. The CDR3 totals 14 residues. Trimming took 1 base from V and 0 from J, leaving 8 bases between them. This clonotype was recorded many times.

Source material: blood. The chain couples TRBV5-1 to TRBJ2-7; D is perhaps TRBD1 (5 bases). The TCR comes from a woman aged 40 to 49 with Graves' hyperthyroidism. This chain's CDR3 is CASSLSGSSYEQYF. DNA for the CDR3: TGCGCCAGCAGCTTGTCAGGGTCCTCCTACGAGCAGTACTTC.